Listed below are T cell receptor beta chains from one sample, sequenced in a study of tumor T cells in aggressive B-cell lymphoma. Sequenced by immunoSEQ multiplex PCR; TCRdb stores in-frame clones only, minus some. The sample yields a few thousand clones, 94% seen once. The material sequenced was tumor tissue. The receptors shown here come from an adult with diffuse large B cell lymphoma. CDR3s include the opening cysteine and the closing phenylalanine or tryptophan. Each record gives: clone size, V gene, D gene, J gene, CDR3 DNA, CDR3 protein. The D gene is left open where the match is weak. Clone size appears in some rows only: once, few, many, or a class for an expanded clone.

>-|TRBV5-4|-|TRBJ1-3
TGTGCCAGCAGCTTGGCCCCAGGGGCTGGGGGAAACACCATATATTTT
CASSLAPGAGGNTIYF
>-|TRBV5-5|-|TRBJ2-1
TGTGCCAGCAGCTTGGAGTGGCAGGTGATTCAGTTCTTC
CASSLEWQVIQFF
>-|TRBV11-3|-|TRBJ1-1
TGTGCCAGCAGCTTAGTGGGCGGGTCTGAAGCTTTCTTT
CASSLVGGSEAFF
>-|TRBV4-3|-|TRBJ2-7
TGCGCCAGCAGCCAAGACACGGGTATCGTAGCCTACGAGCAGTACTTC
CASSQDTGIVAYEQYF
>-|TRBV5-6|-|TRBJ2-5
TGTGCCAGCAGCTTGGACAGGGAACTGGGTAAGGAGACCCAGTACTTC
CASSLDRELGKETQYF
>once|TRBV15|-|TRBJ2-3
TGTGCCACCAGCACAGATCTAAGTCCAGATACGCAGTATTTT
CATSTDLSPDTQYF
>-|TRBV28|-|TRBJ2-3
TGTGCCAGCAGCCCCGATGCCCCGAGTTTCACAGATACGCAGTATTTT
CASSPDAPSFTDTQYF
>-|TRBV29-1|-|TRBJ2-7
TGCAGCGTTCGAGACCCTTTTAGCCTTTACGAGCAGTACTTC
CSVRDPFSLYEQYF
>-|TRBV11-2|-|TRBJ2-3
TGTGCCAGCAGCTTAGGAACAGGGACGGGGACCACAGATACGCAGTATTTT
CASSLGTGTGTTDTQYF
>-|TRBV5-1|TRBD1|TRBJ1-4
TGCGCCAGCAGCTTAGCAGGGGGCACTAATGAAAAACTGTTTTTT
CASSLAGGTNEKLFF
>-|TRBV6-5|-|TRBJ2-5
TGTGCCAGCAGTTACGGACAGTTCCAAGAGACCCAGTACTTC
CASSYGQFQETQYF
>-|TRBV18|TRBD1|TRBJ1-5
TGTGCCAGCTCACCGTACAGGGGAAATCAGCCCCAGCATTTT
CASSPYRGNQPQHF
>once|TRBV6-1|TRBD2|TRBJ2-7
TGTGCCAGCAGTGAAATACTAGCGGGCTATAGCTCCTACGAGCAGTACTTC
CASSEILAGYSSYEQYF
>-|TRBV7-2|TRBD2|TRBJ2-5
TGTGCCAGCAGCTCGCGGAGCGGGGGAGGGACCCAGTACTTC
CASSSRSGGGTQYF
>-|TRBV30|-|TRBJ2-2
TGTGCCTGGGAGAACCGGGACATCGGATTCGCCAACACCGGGGAGCTGTTTTTT
CAWENRDIGFANTGELFF
>-|TRBV29-1|-|TRBJ2-7
TGCAGTGCGGTGGGGGGAGTCGAGACACAATACGAGCAGTACTTC
CSAVGGVETQYEQYF
>-|TRBV28|-|TRBJ1-1
TGTGCCAGCAGTTTAACACAGAGGAACACTGAAGCTTTCTTT
CASSLTQRNTEAFF
>-|TRBV6-1|-|TRBJ1-6
TGTGCCAGCAGGGCGACAGACGTAAGTTCACCCCTCCACTTT
CASRATDVSSPLHF
>-|TRBV5-1|TRBD2|TRBJ2-3
TGCGCCAGCAGCTTGGAAGCGGGGGGCTCGATAGATACGCAGTATTTT
CASSLEAGGSIDTQYF
>-|TRBV7-2|-|TRBJ2-7
TGTGCCAGCAGCTTAGTTCGCTACGAGCAGTACTTC
CASSLVRYEQYF
>-|TRBV9|TRBD2|TRBJ2-3
TGTGCCAGCGACAGGACTAGCGGGAGAGGCACAGATACGCAGTATTTT
CASDRTSGRGTDTQYF
>-|TRBV7-3|-|TRBJ1-2
TGTGCCAGCAGCCGGCTGGGCGGCTCGGGGGGCTACACCTTC
CASSRLGGSGGYTF
>-|TRBV7-7|-|TRBJ2-5
TGTGCTAGCAGCTTAGATCAGCCCACGGGATGGGGGGGCCGATTCGAGACCCAGTACTTC
CASSLDQPTGWGGRFETQYF
>-|TRBV4-2|-|TRBJ1-5
TGTGCCAGCAGCCACTCATGGGACATCGATCAGCCCCAGCATTTT
CASSHSWDIDQPQHF
>-|TRBV4-1|TRBD1|TRBJ2-1
TGCGCCAGCAGCCAAGTTTTTCGGGTCCGGGACAGTCCCTACAATGAGCAGTTCTTC
CASSQVFRVRDSPYNEQFF
>-|TRBV7-6|-|TRBJ2-7
TGTGCCAGCAGCTCCTTGGTCCAGGGTGGCGAGCAGTACTTC
CASSSLVQGGEQYF
>-|TRBV15|TRBD2|TRBJ2-7
TGTGCCACCAGCAGAGCTAGCGGGAGTCCGTACGAGCAGTACTTC
CATSRASGSPYEQYF
>-|TRBV5-5|-|TRBJ1-2
TGTGCCAGCAGGCAGGACATTAACTATGGCTACACCTTC
CASRQDINYGYTF
>-|TRBV28|TRBD2|TRBJ2-3
TGTGCCAGCAGTTCGTCTGGCGGGAGCAACACAGATACGCAGTATTTT
CASSSSGGSNTDTQYF
>-|TRBV5-6|TRBD2|TRBJ2-1
TGTGCCAGCAGCTTGGTAGGACTAGCGGGTGAGCAGTTCTTC
CASSLVGLAGEQFF
>-|TRBV28|TRBD1|TRBJ2-5
TGTGCCAGCAGCGTTCGGACAGGGGATAACCAAGAGACCCAGTACTTC
CASSVRTGDNQETQYF
>-|TRBV12-2|-|TRBJ1-2
TGTGCAAGTCGCTTAGAATCTGGGGGGGCTAACTATGGCTACACCTTC
CASRLESGGANYGYTF
>once|TRBV5-3|TRBD2|TRBJ2-5
TGTGCCAGAAGCTTGGTGACCAAAGGGCTAGCGGGAGAGACCCAGTACTTC
CARSLVTKGLAGETQYF
>-|TRBV7-7|-|TRBJ2-5
TGTGCTAGCAGTAAAGGTCAGATAGCACAAGAGACCCAGTACTTC
CASSKGQIAQETQYF
>-|TRBV5-6|TRBD2|TRBJ2-7
TGTGCCAGCAGCTTCGGTAGCGGGAGTTACGAGCAGTACTTC
CASSFGSGSYEQYF
>-|TRBV7-7|-|TRBJ2-1
TGTGCTAGCAGCCCGCGACCTGACAACTCCCATAATGAGCAGTTCTTC
CASSPRPDNSHNEQFF
>-|TRBV19|TRBD1|TRBJ2-3
TGTGCCAGTAGTACAGGGGGCGGTCGAACAGATACGCAGTATTTT
CASSTGGGRTDTQYF
>-|TRBV5-6|TRBD1|TRBJ2-5
TGTGCCAGCCAGTCCTCGGGACAGCGTGAAGAGACCCAGTACTTC
CASQSSGQREETQYF
>-|TRBV4-3|TRBD2|TRBJ2-1
TGCGCCAGCAGCCCCCGACCGAGCGGGGTATACAATGAGCAGTTCTTC
CASSPRPSGVYNEQFF
>-|TRBV29-1|TRBD1|TRBJ1-1
TGCAGCGTTGCAGGGGGCCTAGGGACTGAAGCTTTCTTT
CSVAGGLGTEAFF
>-|TRBV5-4|TRBD2|TRBJ2-7
TGTGCCAGCAGCCGTAGCGGGACGACCTACGAGCAGTACTTC
CASSRSGTTYEQYF
>-|TRBV5-6|TRBD1|TRBJ1-2
TGTGCCAGCAGCTTAGAAGGGGGCGCTCGTGGCTACACCTTC
CASSLEGGARGYTF
>-|TRBV30|-|TRBJ1-1
TGTGCCTGGAGCGGAGGTGGGAACACTGAAGCTTTCTTT
CAWSGGGNTEAFF
>-|TRBV6-5|-|TRBJ1-3
TGTGCCAGCAGTTACTCTGCGCCTAGCTCTGGAAACACCATATATTTT
CASSYSAPSSGNTIYF
>-|TRBV2|-|TRBJ2-2
TGTGCCAGCAGTGAATCGGGGTACGCCGGGGAGCTGTTTTTT
CASSESGYAGELFF
>-|TRBV7-9|TRBD2|TRBJ2-7
TGTGCCAGCAGCTGGACTAGCGGAACCTACGAGCAGTACTTC
CASSWTSGTYEQYF
>-|TRBV5-4|-|TRBJ2-5
TGTGCCAGCAACGGGGTACAGGGAGAGACCCAGTACTTC
CASNGVQGETQYF
>-|TRBV5-1|TRBD1|TRBJ2-3
TGCGCCAGCAGCTCTTCTCCAGGGGGCGGCACAGATACGCAGTATTTT
CASSSSPGGGTDTQYF
>-|TRBV14|TRBD1|TRBJ1-2
TGTGCCAGCAGCCAAGCCTATTCCGGGACAGGGGGTTTAGACGGCTACACCTTC
CASSQAYSGTGGLDGYTF
>-|TRBV21-1|-|TRBJ1-2
TGTGCCACCCAGGGGGCTCGGGGCTACACCTTC
CATQGARGYTF
>-|TRBV27|TRBD1|TRBJ1-1
TGTGCCAGCAGGGACAGGACGAACACTGAAGCTTTCTTT
CASRDRTNTEAFF
>once|TRBV5-1|-|TRBJ1-1
TGCGCCAGCAGCTTACAGGGATGGGACACTGAAGCTCTCTTT
CASSLQGWDTEALF